The 31 T cell receptor beta chains below come from one sample, sequenced in a study of shared clonotypes between healthy human individuals. Assay used: immunoSEQ multiplex PCR; TCRdb lists only in-frame clones, some missing. The sample lists nearly 2 million clones, about 94% occurring once. Naive CD8 cells lacked CD45RO and underwent positive selection for CCR7, leaving out terminally differentiated effector memory CD45RA+ cells. Material for sequencing was naive CD8+ T cells sorted from blood. The origin of the receptors is a man between 18 and 35 years old in good health.

The chain combines TRBV7-3 with TRBJ2-2; D gene ambiguous. The V end was cut by 0 bases, the J end by 6 bases, with 14 bases between. The CDR3 has 16 residues. Germline V gene data show CDR1 as SGHTA and CDR2 as FQGTGA. CDR3 protein: CASSLTDRLGPGELFF. In DNA, the CDR3 is TGTGCCAGCAGCTTAACGGACCGATTAGGACCCGGGGAGCTGTTTTTT.

The chain has TRBV4-3 and TRBJ1-1; D call uncertain. V dropped 1 base and J dropped 1 base, with 16 bases sitting between them. The CDR3 runs 17 residues. Looked up from germline, CDR1 is LGHNA and CDR2 is YSLEER. The DNA of the CDR3 is TGCGCCAGCAGCCAAGTCTCCCCGTCTGATCGGAACACTGAAGCTTTCTTT. Encoded protein: CASSQVSPSDRNTEAFF.

In the case of this clone: At the DNA level, this CDR3 is encoded by other sequences in the same sample as well. This chain uses TRBV7-2 with TRBJ2-3; TRBD2 matches 7 bases. Germline values: CDR1 SGHTA, CDR2 FQGNSA. The CDR3 is 16 residues long. J was trimmed by 0 bases and V by 1 base; bases with no gene match: 4. In DNA form, the CDR3 reads TGTGCCAGCAGCTTAGGGGCTAGCGGTAGCACAGATACGCAGTATTTT. Protein product: CASSLGASGSTDTQYF.

This chain links TRBV30 with TRBJ2-1, with TRBD1 matching 7 bases. Germline lookup yields CDR1 GTSNPN and CDR2 SVGIG (reference sequence). V shed 5 bases, J shed 10 bases, and the junction held 5 bases outside the gene matches. The CDR3 runs 11 residues. The DNA of the CDR3 is TGTGCCTGGGAGGACAGGACCGAGCAGTTCTTC. Translating gives CAWEDRTEQFF.

The chain has TRBV27 and TRBJ2-4; D remains unclear. The germline V and J ends were trimmed by 2 bases and 4 bases, with 12 bases remaining between them. CDR1 and CDR2 (germline): MNHEY, SMNVEV (reference sequence). The CDR3 totals 15 residues. In DNA, the CDR3 is TGTGCCAGCAGTTTAACGGCGGACCAAAAAAACATTCAGTACTTC. Protein: CASSLTADQKNIQYF.

CDR3 protein: CATSRDRGSRTEAFF. The DNA for the CDR3 is TGTGCCACCAGCAGAGATCGCGGGTCCCGCACTGAAGCTTTCTTT. The V and J genes are TRBV15 and TRBJ1-1; D not certain. This CDR3 contains 15 residues. Trimming removed 0 bases at V and 4 bases at J, with 12 bases between. Germline assignment: CDR1 LNHNV and CDR2 YYDKDF (reference sequence).

J is TRBJ1-5 and V is TRBV5-8; D is uncertain. The CDR3 contains 15 residues. V was trimmed by 0 bases and J by 0 bases, leaving 7 bases between them. Germline lookup yields CDR1 SGHTS and CDR2 YDEGEE. Written as DNA, the CDR3 is TGTGCCAGCAGCTTGGGCGAATTTAGCAATCAGCCCCAGCATTTT. It yields the protein CASSLGEFSNQPQHF.

The genes are TRBV7-2 and TRBJ1-6; D gene ambiguous. Trimming cost V 4 bases and J 9 bases, with 10 bases left between them. The germline V gene encodes CDR1 SGHTA and CDR2 FQGNSA. The length of the CDR3 is 13 residues. This CDR3 reads CASSSHPGSPLHF. The CDR3 nucleotides read TGTGCCAGCAGCTCGCATCCGGGTTCACCCCTCCACTTT. The complete variable domain, with remaining parts taken from reference TRBV7-2 and TRBJ1-6, reads GAGVSQSPSNKVTEKGKDVELRCDPISGHTALYWYRQSLGQGLEFLIYFQGNSAPDKSGLPSDRFSAERTGGSVSTLTIQRTQQEDSAVYLCASSSHPGSPLHFGNGTRLTVT.

This sequence joins TRBV28 and TRBJ2-7; the match to TRBD1 covers 11 bases. The CDR3 runs 16 residues. V shed 3 bases and J 3 bases; nucleotides not matched to a gene: 7. Germline CDR1 is MDHEN and CDR2 is SYDVKM. CDR3 amino acids: CASSFGRTGGVYEQYF. In DNA form, the CDR3 reads TGTGCCAGCAGTTTTGGTAGGACAGGGGGCGTCTACGAGCAGTACTTC.

The chain employs TRBV9 and TRBJ2-7, with a tentative D call TRBD1 (7 bases). CDR3 length: 14 residues. In germline, CDR1 is SGDLS, CDR2 YYNGEE. V was trimmed by 4 bases and J by 2 bases, leaving 13 bases between them. The CDR3 is CASSSGGQTYEQYF. The CDR3 DNA is TGTGCCAGCAGCTCCGGGGGACAGACCTACGAGCAGTACTTC.

The chain couples TRBV7-8 to TRBJ2-5; 11 nucleotides match TRBD2. CDR1 and CDR2 (germline): SGHVS, FQNEAQ. The CDR3 length is 17 residues. With 1 base clipped from V and 5 bases from J, the junction kept 9 bases outside the gene matches. CDR3 in DNA: TGTGCCAGCAGCTTAGTGTTAGCGGGAGGGCCTGGGGAGACCCAGTACTTC. It codes for CASSLVLAGGPGETQYF.

This sequence joins TRBV7-9 and TRBJ1-2, with D possibly matching TRBD1 (5 bases). The CDR3 has 15 amino acids. Trimming left V 0 bases short and J 3 bases short, with 11 bases between. Germline loops: CDR1 SEHNR, CDR2 FQNEAQ (reference sequence). The CDR3 bases are TGTGCCAGCAGCTTAGCGAATACAGGAGACTATGGCTACACCTTC. This encodes CASSLANTGDYGYTF.

The chain combines TRBV5-5 with TRBJ2-5, with TRBD2 identical over 7 bases. This CDR3 region has 15 residues. V lost 2 bases, J lost 2 bases, and 6 bases stayed unmatched. Germline V CDR1 and CDR2: SGHKS, YYEKEE (reference sequence). CDR3 loop: CASSLSGMIQETQYF. The CDR3, as DNA: TGTGCCAGCAGCTTAAGCGGGATGATACAAGAGACCCAGTACTTC.

Points on this clone: Different DNA sequences within this sample yield the same CDR3. V gene TRBV19 combines with J gene TRBJ2-7; possibly TRBD2 for D (6 bases). Germline CDR1 and CDR2: LNHDA and SQIVND (reference sequence). The V end lost 8 bases, the J end lost 3 bases, and 14 bases lay between the germline ends. This CDR3 region has 13 residues. The CDR3 sequence: CASSLGLYYEQYF. Here the CDR3 DNA reads TGTGCCAGTTCCCTCGGACTATACTACGAGCAGTACTTC. Full variable domain (rest looked up from reference TRBV19 and TRBJ2-7): DGGITQSPKYLFRKEGQNVTLSCEQNLNHDAMYWYRQDPGQGLRLIYYSQIVNDFQKGDIAEGYSVSREKKESFPLTVTSAQKNPTAFYLCASSLGLYYEQYFGPGTRLTVT.

In the case of this clone: The sample holds other DNA sequences that translate to the same CDR3. The rearrangement uses TRBV9 and TRBJ1-4; D is possibly TRBD1 (5 bases). V was clipped by 4 bases and J by 0 bases, with 10 bases between them. Germline V gene sequence: CDR1 SGDLS, CDR2 YYNGEE. The CDR3 is made up of 15 amino acids. CDR3 residues: CASSRGGATNEKLFF. The CDR3 region has the DNA TGTGCCAGCAGCCGCGGGGGTGCAACTAATGAAAAACTGTTTTTT.

The gene calls are TRBV6-8 and TRBJ1-3; the match to TRBD1 covers 12 bases. CDR3 length: 19 residues. Germline values: CDR1 MNHGY, CDR2 SAAAGT. The ends lost 6 bases at V and 1 base at J; junction bases unmatched: 13. CDR3 DNA sequence: TGTGCCAGCAGAGAACCGGGACAGGGGGCGATAGGATCTGGAAACACCATATATTTT. Translating gives CASREPGQGAIGSGNTIYF.

This chain joins TRBV5-1 and TRBJ2-2; 7 bases map to TRBD1. Germline V gene data show CDR1 as SGHRS and CDR2 as YFSETQ. The CDR3 is 14 residues long. The J segment lost 6 bases and the V segment lost 3 bases, leaving 5 bases of the junction unmatched. The CDR3: CASSWRTGPGELFF. For the CDR3, the DNA is TGCGCCAGCAGCTGGAGGACAGGTCCCGGGGAGCTGTTTTTT.

This chain uses TRBV11-2 with TRBJ1-1, with a weak D call TRBD1 (5 bases). Germline V gene sequence: CDR1 SGHAT, CDR2 FQNNGV. The CDR3 sequence is 16 residues long. V was cut by 1 base and J by 0 bases, with 12 bases left in between. The CDR3 spells CASSLARDGLNTEAFF. CDR3 DNA sequence: TGTGCCAGCAGCTTAGCTCGGGACGGCTTGAACACTGAAGCTTTCTTT.

Remarks on this clone: Other DNA sequences in the sample encode the same CDR3. The rearrangement links TRBV5-1 to TRBJ2-7; 9 positions agree with TRBD1. The V gene's germline CDR1 is SGHRS and CDR2 YFSETQ. After removal of 3 bases from V and 2 bases from J, the junction contained 3 bases not matched to a gene. The length of the CDR3 is 14 residues. DNA for the CDR3: TGCGCCAGCAGCTCCGGGACAGGGCCCTACGAGCAGTACTTC. Amino acid sequence: CASSSGTGPYEQYF.

This clone was seen once. The chain joins TRBV19 to TRBJ2-2; D is unresolved. Per the germline V gene, CDR1 is LNHDA and CDR2 is SQIVND (reference sequence). V gave up 5 bases and J gave up 6 bases, with 19 bases separating them. The length of the CDR3 is 16 residues. This CDR3 is CASSQNDILRPGELFF. CDR3 DNA: TGTGCCAGTAGTCAAAATGACATCCTCCGACCCGGGGAGCTGTTTTTT.

The chain carries TRBV6-1 and TRBJ2-1, with D maybe TRBD1 (5 bases). With 2 bases removed from V and 9 bases from J, the gap between germline ends came to 11 bases. Germline V lookup: CDR1 MNHNS, CDR2 SASEGT. The CDR3 totals 13 residues. The CDR3 here is CASSERPGFEQFF. The CDR3 region has the DNA TGTGCCAGCAGTGAACGGCCAGGGTTTGAGCAGTTCTTC.

The chain has TRBV11-2 and TRBJ1-1, with D uncertain. V lost 2 bases, J lost 10 bases, and 14 bases lay in between. The CDR3 is 13 residues long. Per germline, CDR1 SGHAT and CDR2 FQNNGV. CDR3 nucleotides: TGTGCCAGCAGCTTACCTGAATTCACGGGAGCTTTCTTT. This encodes CASSLPEFTGAFF.

The chain links TRBV27 to TRBJ2-3, with 7 nucleotides matching TRBD2. The V segment lost 5 bases and the J segment 2 bases; nucleotides outside the gene matches: 13. From germline, CDR1 is MNHEY and CDR2 SMNVEV (reference sequence). CDR3 length: 17 amino acids. The CDR3 sequence is CASSPVIPGLLTDTQYF. The CDR3 DNA sequence: TGTGCCAGCAGTCCAGTAATCCCGGGACTACTCACAGATACGCAGTATTTT.

The chain carries TRBV18 and TRBJ1-1; D gene unclear. The CDR3 spans 14 residues. V lost 1 base and J lost 1, with 7 bases in between. Per the germline V gene, CDR1 is KGHSH and CDR2 is LQKENI. For the CDR3, the DNA is TGTGCCAGCTCACCACGGGGTCCGAACACTGAAGCTTTCTTT. Translation: CASSPRGPNTEAFF.

The chain links TRBV4-1 to TRBJ2-1, with 9 bases identical to TRBD2. V gave up 1 base and J gave up 8 bases; unmatched junction bases: 6. The CDR3 is 15 residues long. CDR1 is MGHRA and CDR2 is YSYEKL in the germline V gene. CDR3 coding DNA: TGCGCCAGCAGCCAAGGACTAGCGGCTGGCGATGAGCAGTTCTTC. The encoded protein is CASSQGLAAGDEQFF.

This chain connects TRBV6-5 to TRBJ2-1, with D maybe TRBD1 (6 bases). The germline V gene has CDR1 MNHEY and CDR2 SVGAGI. The length of the CDR3 is 16 residues. Trimming removed 0 bases from V and 7 bases from J, with 16 bases in between. The CDR3 sequence: CASSYSSEGGGNEQFF. In nucleotides, the CDR3 is TGTGCCAGCAGTTACTCGTCGGAAGGGGGTGGGAATGAGCAGTTCTTC.

This rearrangement joins TRBV27 to TRBJ2-1; 10 bases map to TRBD2. CDR1 MNHEY and CDR2 SMNVEV come from the germline V gene (reference sequence). The CDR3 consists of 15 residues. J lost 7 bases, V lost 6 bases, and 9 bases had no gene match. The CDR3 DNA reads TGTGCCAGCAGGTTAACTAGCGGGATTTTTAATGAGCAGTTCTTC. Amino acid sequence: CASRLTSGIFNEQFF.

The gene calls are TRBV6-5 and TRBJ2-3; D not certain. This CDR3 is built from 15 residues. Between the trimmed V and J ends, which lost 6 bases and 5 bases, there was a span of 18 bases. Per the germline V gene, CDR1 is MNHEY and CDR2 is SVGAGI. This chain's CDR3 is CASSQWNNLGDTQYF. DNA for the CDR3: TGTGCCAGCAGCCAATGGAACAACCTGGGAGATACGCAGTATTTT.

Concerning this clone: Other DNA sequences in this specimen translate into the identical CDR3. The chain joins TRBV6-5 to TRBJ2-2, with a possible D match to TRBD1 (6 bases). Trimming cost V 5 bases and J 2 bases, with 9 bases left between them. Germline CDR1 reads MNHEY; CDR2 reads SVGAGI. CDR3 length equals 14 residues. The CDR3 coding sequence is TGTGCCAGCAGTCCGGACAGTAACACCGGGGAGCTGTTTTTT. This gives the protein CASSPDSNTGELFF.

The chain joins TRBV5-1 to TRBJ2-7; TRBD1 aligns across 7 bases. The V gene end was trimmed by 7 bases and the J gene end by 4 bases; junction bases not matched to a gene: 14. The CDR3 is 15 residues long. Germline values: CDR1 SGHRS, CDR2 YFSETQ. The CDR3 reads CASLPETGFWYEQYF. As DNA, the CDR3 is TGCGCCAGCCTCCCAGAGACAGGGTTCTGGTACGAGCAGTACTTC.

This sequence joins TRBV5-1 and TRBJ1-2, with D possibly being TRBD1 (6 bases). The CDR3 contains 17 residues. V dropped 1 base and J dropped 4 bases, with 20 bases sitting between them. Germline CDR1 SGHRS, CDR2 YFSETQ. As DNA, the CDR3 is TGCGCCAGCAGCTTGATGAGGGGGGCCTCCGGCCCCTATGGCTACACCTTC. It specifies CASSLMRGASGPYGYTF.